This TCR beta chain was observed in a study of CD8 T cell repertoires and HIV-1 epitope variants. Background on the study: Each of Twenty-five Gag and Nef epitope peptides stimulated a separate culture.

Only in-frame clones appear in the TCRdb table, and some are missing; sequencing was by immunoSEQ multiplex PCR. Here the sample spans about 95,000 clones, 74% being singletons. Trimming stripped 2 bases from V and 2 bases from J, with 10 bases between. This CDR3 is 14 amino acids long. Germline CDR1 reads SGHTS; CDR2 reads YDEGEE. Sequencing was done on a sample of uncultured baseline CD8+ T cells from peripheral blood mononuclear cells (PBMCs). This sequence was found in a male donor with HIV. The chain is built from TRBV5-8 and TRBJ2-5; D remains ambiguous. The CDR3 sequence is CASSFLTPQETQYF. The CDR3 DNA reads as TGTGCCAGCAGCTTCCTAACACCTCAAGAGACCCAGTACTTC.